A single sample gave rise to the 27 T cell receptor beta chains below, sequenced in a study of human T cells and chemical hapten exposure. TCRdb ran MiXCR on the RACE reads and lists one entry per CDR3 protein. The table has roughly 64,000 distinct CDR3 sequences, about 11% seen once. Time point indicated: pre-sensitization, week 0. Regarding treatment: therapeutic diphenylcyclopropenone sensitization with weekly scalp DPC. This specimen was whole blood, taken in connection with sensitization to the hapten diphenylcyclopropenone (DPC). The source is a woman aged 40 to 50 with alopecia areata. Some clones in this sample may be carry-over from other donors' samples.

This clonotype has ten or more counts. This chain connects TRBV15 to TRBJ1-5, with no clear D. CDR1 LNHNV and CDR2 YYDKDF come from the germline V gene (reference sequence). V dropped 0 bases and J dropped 2 bases, with 8 bases sitting between them. This CDR3 spans 15 amino acids. The CDR3, as DNA: TGTGCCACCAGCAGAGATCCCAGAGGCAATCAGCCCCAGCATTTT. Residues: CATSRDPRGNQPQHF.

V and J are TRBV10-3 and TRBJ2-7, with 9 bases fitting TRBD2. With 5 bases clipped from V and 2 bases from J, the junction kept 1 base outside the gene matches. Looked up from germline, CDR1 is ENHRY and CDR2 is SYGVKD. The CDR3 loop spans 13 amino acids. DNA of the CDR3: TGTGCCATCAGTAGCGGGGGGCCCTACGAGCAGTACTTC. It is translated as CAISSGGPYEQYF.

This clonotype was observed once. This may come from a read error, since a much larger clone is one base off. The J gene is TRBJ1-4, the V gene TRBV30, with D tentatively TRBD1 (6 bases). Germline CDR1 reads GTSNPN; CDR2 reads SVGIG (reference sequence). V lost 8 bases to trimming and J lost 8 bases, with 15 bases between them. The CDR3 runs 12 residues. The CDR3 coding sequence is TGTGCCCGGCGAAAGGGGGGCGAAAAACTGTTTTTT. This codes for CARRKGGEKLFF.

This clonotype has more than one count but fewer than ten. J is TRBJ2-2 and V is TRBV24-1; TRBD1 agrees at 10 bases. Looked up from germline, CDR1 is KGHDR and CDR2 is SFDVKD. The CDR3 is made up of 17 amino acids. V shed 4 bases and J 6 bases; nucleotides not matched to a gene: 10. The CDR3 nucleotides are TGTGCCACCAGTGACCGGTCCCGGGACAGGGGTGCCGGGGAGCTGTTTTTT. Protein product: CATSDRSRDRGAGELFF.

The genes are TRBV20-1 and TRBJ2-6; 7 nucleotides line up with TRBD2. The CDR3 covers 16 residues. Germline V gene sequence: CDR1 DFQATT, CDR2 SNEGSKA (reference sequence). The V segment lost 3 bases and the J segment 0 bases; nucleotides outside the gene matches: 5. CDR3 DNA: TGCAGTGCTAGTCGGGGGGAAGGCTCTGGGGCCAACGTCCTGACTTTC. The encoded protein is CSASRGEGSGANVLTF.

This clonotype occurred a few times. The rearrangement uses TRBV9 and TRBJ1-1; D remains unclear. The V gene's germline CDR1 is SGDLS and CDR2 YYNGEE. The CDR3 is 14 amino acids. V lost 4 bases, J lost 1 base, and 11 bases lay in between. For the CDR3, the DNA is TGTGCCAGCAGCCGAAGTGTCCGGAACACTGAAGCTTTCTTT. Translation gives CASSRSVRNTEAFF.

This clonotype was detected many times. This chain joins TRBV29-1 and TRBJ2-1; perhaps TRBD1 as D (6 bases). The CDR3 is made up of 14 amino acids. Between the trimmed V and J ends, which lost 6 bases and 3 bases, there was a span of 15 bases. CDR1 is SQVTM and CDR2 is ANQGSEA in the germline V gene. The CDR3 here is CSVEDRTFYNEQFF. In DNA form, the CDR3 reads TGCAGCGTGGAGGACAGAACCTTCTACAATGAGCAGTTCTTC.

The chain couples TRBV10-3 to TRBJ2-1, with 12 bases lining up with TRBD2. CDR1 is ENHRY and CDR2 is SYGVKD in the germline V gene. The CDR3 extends over 16 amino acids. V dropped 4 bases and J dropped 4; count of bases not matched to a gene: 5. The CDR3 DNA reads as TGTGCCATCAGTGCTTCTAGCGGGGGGGTTTACAATGAGCAGTTCTTC. This codes for CAISASSGGVYNEQFF.

At least ten counts were recorded for this clonotype. This chain connects TRBV7-7 to TRBJ2-7; D unresolved. This CDR3 region has 13 residues. V dropped 5 bases and J dropped 3 bases, with 11 bases sitting between them. The germline gives CDR1 SSHAT, CDR2 FNYEAQ (reference sequence). The DNA of the CDR3 is TGTGCCAGCAGCCCCAATGAATACTACGAGCAGTACTTC. Residues: CASSPNEYYEQYF.

The chain employs TRBV6-5 and TRBJ1-2; 7 nucleotides line up with TRBD1. The V segment lost 6 bases and the J segment 4 bases; nucleotides outside the gene matches: 5. The CDR3 has 13 amino acids. CDR1 and CDR2 (germline): MNHEY, SVGAGI. CDR3 sequence reads: CASRGTVSYGYTF. In DNA, the CDR3 is TGTGCCAGCAGGGGGACAGTTTCCTATGGCTACACCTTC.

This clonotype was detected many times. The chain links TRBV20-1 to TRBJ2-1; TRBD1 agrees at 8 bases. Germline V lookup: CDR1 DFQATT, CDR2 SNEGSKA (reference sequence). CDR3 length: 14 amino acids. The trim removed 3 bases at V and 9 bases at J, leaving 10 bases unmatched. In DNA form, the CDR3 reads TGCAGTGCTAGGGAGCAGGGGGCGCGAGCTGAGCAGTTCTTC. Protein: CSAREQGARAEQFF.

This clonotype has just a few counts. A read error may produce the germline difference seen at one junction end. This chain uses TRBV6-2 or TRBV6-3 with TRBJ2-4; TRBD1 matches 8 bases. The CDR3 is made up of 14 amino acids. Germline V lookup: CDR1 MNHEY, CDR2 SVGEGT. The CDR3 DNA sequence: TGTGCCAGCAGTGACTCAGGGGGCGTAGACATTCAGTACTTC. Encoded protein: CASSDSGGVDIQYF.

The V gene is TRBV11-2, the J gene TRBJ2-3, with 13 nucleotides matching TRBD2. V lost 1 base and J lost 1; bases outside the gene matches: 2. CDR1 is SGHAT and CDR2 is FQNNGV in the germline V gene. This CDR3 is built from 17 residues. The DNA of the CDR3 is TGTGCCAGCAGCTTAGTAGGGACTAGCGGGGGCACAGATACGCAGTATTTT. It specifies CASSLVGTSGGTDTQYF.

This chain joins TRBV7-6 and TRBJ2-3; 7 nucleotides agree with TRBD1. V shed 4 bases, J shed 7 bases, and the junction held 5 bases outside the gene matches. The CDR3 is 13 residues long. Germline V gene data show CDR1 as SGHVS and CDR2 as FNYEAQ. The CDR3 nucleotides are TGTGCCAGCAGCTCGGGGACAGTCAATACGCAGTATTTT. It codes for CASSSGTVNTQYF.

As for this clonotype: This clone may be a read error of a much larger clone one base away. It is unclear where the CDR3 begins or ends on the DNA, so no DNA is shown, and the CDR3 is as TCRdb lists it. This chain connects TRBV7-9 to TRBJ2-1; the table calls TRBD2, which could not be checked here. The germline gives CDR1 SEHNR, CDR2 FQNEAQ (reference sequence). Counting both end residues, the CDR3 totals 15 amino acids. The CDR3 spells CASSLVAGGSNEQIF.

This clonotype was recorded at least ten times. V gene TRBV7-9 combines with J gene TRBJ1-2; no definite D call. Germline-derived CDR1 and CDR2 are SEHNR and FQNEAQ (reference sequence). The CDR3 sequence is 14 residues long. V was cut by 5 bases and J by 9 bases, with 19 bases left in between. The CDR3, as DNA: TGTGCCAGCAGCCCACGAAAAGCGACATACAGCTACACCTTC. Residues: CASSPRKATYSYTF.

This clonotype was recorded many times. The chain has TRBV24-1 and TRBJ1-2; no clear D gene. Trimming shortened V by 4 bases and J by 2 bases, and 10 bases separated the two germline ends. CDR1 is KGHDR and CDR2 is SFDVKD in the germline V gene. The CDR3 loop spans 14 amino acids. The DNA of the CDR3 is TGTGCCACCAGTGAAGGAGAAAAAAACTATGGCTACACCTTC. Amino acids: CATSEGEKNYGYTF.

This clonotype has a handful of counts. The gene calls are TRBV27 and TRBJ2-2; 8 bases are a match to TRBD1. Germline CDR1 is MNHEY and CDR2 is SMNVEV (reference sequence). The J segment lost 8 bases and the V segment lost 3 bases, leaving 5 bases of the junction unmatched. This CDR3 region has 14 residues. The CDR3 DNA reads TGTGCCAGCAGTTTCACCCAGGGGGCAGGGGAGCTGTTTTTT. This codes for CASSFTQGAGELFF.

This rearrangement joins TRBV7-2 to TRBJ2-3, with D unclear. CDR1 is SGHTA, CDR2 FQGNSA, per germline. The V end was cut by 5 bases, the J end by 12 bases, with 21 bases between. This CDR3 comprises 14 residues. The CDR3 DNA is TGTGCCAGCAGCCCCGACTTTCGGACCGGCCCCCAGTATTTT. Encoded protein: CASSPDFRTGPQYF. Full variable domain (rest looked up from reference TRBV7-2 and TRBJ2-3): GAGVSQSPSNKVTEKGKDVELRCDPISGHTALYWYRQSLGQGLEFLIYFQGNSAPDKSGLPSDRFSAERTGGSVSTLTIQRTQQEDSAVYLCASSPDFRTGPQYFGPGTRLTVL.

This clonotype has more than one count but fewer than ten. The chain has TRBV14 and TRBJ2-7; 7 bases fit TRBD1. This CDR3 region has 16 residues. Losses at the gene ends were 4 bases for V and 2 bases for J; bases not matched to a gene: 11. Germline-derived CDR1 and CDR2 are SGHDN and FVKESK. The CDR3 sequence is CASSPQGSHLTYEQYF. CDR3 coding DNA: TGTGCCAGCAGCCCACAGGGGTCGCATCTTACCTACGAGCAGTACTTC.

This clonotype was found a few times. This chain uses TRBV11-2 with TRBJ2-5; TRBD2 matches at 11 bases. CDR1 and CDR2 (germline): SGHAT, FQNNGV. This CDR3 spans 17 amino acids. V was clipped by 1 base and J by 4 bases; unmatched bases: 8. CDR3 amino acids: CASSLVQGLAGGETQYF. In DNA form, the CDR3 reads TGTGCCAGCAGCTTAGTCCAAGGGCTAGCGGGAGGAGAGACCCAGTACTTC.

The V gene is TRBV7-9, the J gene TRBJ2-3; 10 bases are shared with TRBD2. With 5 bases clipped from V and 2 bases from J, the junction kept 10 bases outside the gene matches. Germline V CDR1 and CDR2: SEHNR, FQNEAQ (reference sequence). The length of the CDR3 is 17 residues. CDR3 loop: CASSPSPLAGTTDTQYF. In nucleotides, the CDR3 is TGTGCCAGCAGCCCGAGTCCACTAGCGGGGACCACAGATACGCAGTATTTT.

This clonotype was counted a few times. The V call is TRBV18, the J call TRBJ1-2; 7 bases are shared with TRBD1. Germline V lookup: CDR1 KGHSH, CDR2 LQKENI. The CDR3 is 13 residues long. V gave up 5 bases and J gave up 6 bases; unmatched junction bases: 6. CDR3 in amino acids: CASSSGTVDGYTF. As DNA, the CDR3 is TGTGCCAGCTCATCGGGGACAGTAGATGGCTACACCTTC. Looking up the rest from reference TRBV18 and TRBJ1-2 gives the full variable domain: NAGVMQNPRHLVRRRGQEARLRCSPMKGHSHVYWYRQLPEEGLKFMVYLQKENIIDESGMPKERFSAEFPKEGPSILRIQQVVRGDSAAYFCASSSGTVDGYTFGSGTRLTVV.

This clonotype was counted many times. The chain joins TRBV23-1 to TRBJ1-6; D remains ambiguous. TRBV23-1 is reported as an ORF; its role is uncertain. Trimming stripped 2 bases from V and 7 bases from J, with 15 bases between. The CDR3 spans 16 residues. The CDR3 DNA follows: TGCGCCAGCAGTCAAAAAGTGGGGTCTCCGAATTCACCCCTCCACTTT. Translated: CASSQKVGSPNSPLHF.

This clonotype was detected a few times. The chain has TRBV7-2 and TRBJ2-3, with 12 nucleotides matching TRBD2. This CDR3 has 15 residues. Germline-derived CDR1 and CDR2 are SGHTA and FQGNSA. V shed 4 bases, J shed 5 bases, and the junction held 4 bases outside the gene matches. CDR3 nucleotide sequence: TGTGCCAGCAGCTCGTCTAGCGGGAGGGAAGATACGCAGTATTTT. Residues: CASSSSSGREDTQYF.

This clonotype showed up many times. The genes are TRBV20-1 and TRBJ2-3, with unresolved D. The V end was cut by 0 bases, the J end by 4 bases, with 11 bases between. The CDR3 loop spans 14 amino acids. CDR1 DFQATT and CDR2 SNEGSKA come from the germline V gene (reference sequence). The CDR3 is CSARDYLVADTQYF. CDR3 coding DNA: TGCAGTGCTAGAGATTATCTGGTGGCAGATACGCAGTATTTT.

This clonotype was seen more than once but under ten times. The V call is TRBV19, the J call TRBJ1-5; D uncertain. V gave up 2 bases and J gave up 5 bases, with 7 bases separating them. Germline CDR1 is LNHDA and CDR2 is SQIVND (reference sequence). This CDR3 comprises 13 residues. For the CDR3, the DNA is TGTGCCAGTAGTATAAGCGGCCATCAGCCCCAGCATTTT. Amino acids: CASSISGHQPQHF. Filled out from reference TRBV19 and TRBJ1-5, the complete variable domain reads DGGITQSPKYLFRKEGQNVTLSCEQNLNHDAMYWYRQDPGQGLRLIYYSQIVNDFQKGDIAEGYSVSREKKESFPLTVTSAQKNPTAFYLCASSISGHQPQHFGDGTRLSIL.